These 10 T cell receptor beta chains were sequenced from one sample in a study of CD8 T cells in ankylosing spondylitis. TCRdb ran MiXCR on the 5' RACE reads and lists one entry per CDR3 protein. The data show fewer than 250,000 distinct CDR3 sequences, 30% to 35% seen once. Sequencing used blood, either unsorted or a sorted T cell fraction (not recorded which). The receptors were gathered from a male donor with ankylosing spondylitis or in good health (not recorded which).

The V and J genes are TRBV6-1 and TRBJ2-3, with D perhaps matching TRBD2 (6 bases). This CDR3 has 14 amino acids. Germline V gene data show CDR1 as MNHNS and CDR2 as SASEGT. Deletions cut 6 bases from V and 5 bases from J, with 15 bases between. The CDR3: CASRENGGKDTQYF. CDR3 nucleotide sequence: TGTGCCAGCAGAGAAAACGGGGGAAAAGATACGCAGTATTTT.

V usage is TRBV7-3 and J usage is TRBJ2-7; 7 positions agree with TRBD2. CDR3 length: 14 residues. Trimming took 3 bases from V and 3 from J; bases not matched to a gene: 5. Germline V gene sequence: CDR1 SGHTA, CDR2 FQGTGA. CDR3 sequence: CASSFTAGDYEQYF. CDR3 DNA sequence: TGTGCCAGCAGCTTCACCGCGGGGGACTACGAGCAGTACTTC.

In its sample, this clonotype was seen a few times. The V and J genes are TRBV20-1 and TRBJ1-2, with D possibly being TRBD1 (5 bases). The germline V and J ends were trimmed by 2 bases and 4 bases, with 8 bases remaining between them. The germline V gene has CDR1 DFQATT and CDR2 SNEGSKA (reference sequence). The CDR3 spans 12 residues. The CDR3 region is CSARQGTYGYTF. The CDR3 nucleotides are TGCAGTGCTAGACAGGGTACCTATGGCTACACCTTC.

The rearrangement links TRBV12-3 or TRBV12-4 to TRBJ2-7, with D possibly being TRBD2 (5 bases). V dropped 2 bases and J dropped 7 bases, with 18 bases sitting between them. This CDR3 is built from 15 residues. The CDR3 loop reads CASSLIGLLSREQYF. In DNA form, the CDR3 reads TGTGCCAGCAGTTTAATAGGACTCCTATCTCGGGAGCAGTACTTC.

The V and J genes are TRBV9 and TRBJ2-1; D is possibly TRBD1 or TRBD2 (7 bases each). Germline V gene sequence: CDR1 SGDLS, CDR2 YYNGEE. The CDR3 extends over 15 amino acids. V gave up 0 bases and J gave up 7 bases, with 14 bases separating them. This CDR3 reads CASSVVGTAGNEQFF. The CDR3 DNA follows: TGTGCCAGCAGCGTAGTTGGGACAGCGGGGAATGAGCAGTTCTTC.

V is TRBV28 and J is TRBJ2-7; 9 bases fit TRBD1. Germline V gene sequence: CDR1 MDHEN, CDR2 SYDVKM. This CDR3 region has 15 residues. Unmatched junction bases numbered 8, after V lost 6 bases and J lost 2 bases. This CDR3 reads CASSPGQGNTYEQYF. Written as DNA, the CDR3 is TGTGCCAGCAGCCCGGGACAGGGAAACACCTACGAGCAGTACTTC. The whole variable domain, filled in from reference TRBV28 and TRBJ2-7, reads DVKVTQSSRYLVKRTGEKVFLECVQDMDHENMFWYRQDPGLGLRLIYFSYDVKMKEKGDIPEGYSVSREKKERFSLILESASTNQTSMYLCASSPGQGNTYEQYFGPGTRLTVT.

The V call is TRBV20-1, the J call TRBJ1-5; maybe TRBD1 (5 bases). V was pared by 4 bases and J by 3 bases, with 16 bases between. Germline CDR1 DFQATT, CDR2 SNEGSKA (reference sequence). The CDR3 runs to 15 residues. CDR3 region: CSAKPKGHHNQPQHF. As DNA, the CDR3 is TGCAGTGCTAAACCCAAGGGGCACCACAATCAGCCCCAGCATTTT.

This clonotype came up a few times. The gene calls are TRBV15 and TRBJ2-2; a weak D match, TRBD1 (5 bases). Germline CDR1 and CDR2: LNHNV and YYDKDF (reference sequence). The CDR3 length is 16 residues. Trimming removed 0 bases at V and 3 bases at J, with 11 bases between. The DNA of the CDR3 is TGTGCCACCAGCAGAGACAAGGACATGTACACCGGGGAGCTGTTTTTT. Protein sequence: CATSRDKDMYTGELFF.

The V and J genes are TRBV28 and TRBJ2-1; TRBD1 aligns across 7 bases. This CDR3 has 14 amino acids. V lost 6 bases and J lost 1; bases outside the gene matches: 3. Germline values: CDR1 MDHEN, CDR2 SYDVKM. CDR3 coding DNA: TGTGCCAGCAGCGGGACAGCATCCTACAATGAGCAGTTCTTC. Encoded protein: CASSGTASYNEQFF.

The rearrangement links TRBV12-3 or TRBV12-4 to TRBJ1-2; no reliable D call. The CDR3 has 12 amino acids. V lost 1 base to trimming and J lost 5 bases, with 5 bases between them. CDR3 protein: CASSLDSYGYTF. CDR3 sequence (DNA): TGTGCCAGCAGTTTAGACAGTTATGGCTACACCTTC.